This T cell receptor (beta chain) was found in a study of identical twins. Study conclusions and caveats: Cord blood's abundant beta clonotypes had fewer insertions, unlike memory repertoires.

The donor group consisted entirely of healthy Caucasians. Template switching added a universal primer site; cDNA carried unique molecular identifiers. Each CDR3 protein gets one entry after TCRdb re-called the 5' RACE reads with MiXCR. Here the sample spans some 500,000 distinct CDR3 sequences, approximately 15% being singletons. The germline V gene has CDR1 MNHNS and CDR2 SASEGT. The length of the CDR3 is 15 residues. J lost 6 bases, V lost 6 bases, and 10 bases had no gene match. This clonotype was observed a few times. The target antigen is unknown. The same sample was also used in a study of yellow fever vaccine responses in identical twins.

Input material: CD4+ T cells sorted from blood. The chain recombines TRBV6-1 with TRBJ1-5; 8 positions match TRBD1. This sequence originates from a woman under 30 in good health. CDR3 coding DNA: TGTGCCAGCAGAGCCCGGACAGGGCAGGGTCAGCCCCAGCATTTT. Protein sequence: CASRARTGQGQPQHF.